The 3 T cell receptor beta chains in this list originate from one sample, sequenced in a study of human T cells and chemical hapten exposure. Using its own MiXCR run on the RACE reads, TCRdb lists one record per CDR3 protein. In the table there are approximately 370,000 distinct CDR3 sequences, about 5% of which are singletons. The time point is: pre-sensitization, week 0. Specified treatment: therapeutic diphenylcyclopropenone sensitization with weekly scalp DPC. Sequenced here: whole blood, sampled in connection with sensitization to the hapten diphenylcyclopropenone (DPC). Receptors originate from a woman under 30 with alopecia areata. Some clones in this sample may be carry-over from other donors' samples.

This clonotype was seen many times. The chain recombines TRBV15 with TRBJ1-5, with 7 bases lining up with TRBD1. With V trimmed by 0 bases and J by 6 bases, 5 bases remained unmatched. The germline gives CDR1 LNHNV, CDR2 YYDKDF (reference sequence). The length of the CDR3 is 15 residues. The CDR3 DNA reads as TGTGCCACCAGCAGAGATTTGGCAGGGGGTCAGCCCCAGCATTTT. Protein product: CATSRDLAGGQPQHF. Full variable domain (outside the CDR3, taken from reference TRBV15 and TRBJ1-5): DAMVIQNPRYQVTQFGKPVTLSCSQTLNHNVMYWYQQKSSQAPKLLFHYYDKDFNNEADTPDNFQSRRPNTSFCFLDIRSPGLGDTAMYLCATSRDLAGGQPQHFGDGTRLSIL.

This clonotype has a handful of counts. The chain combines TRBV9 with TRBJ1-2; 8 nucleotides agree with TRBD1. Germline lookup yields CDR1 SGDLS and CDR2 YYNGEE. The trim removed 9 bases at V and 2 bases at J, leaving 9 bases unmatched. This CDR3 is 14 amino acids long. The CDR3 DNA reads TGTGCCACGACAACAGGGGGTGAAAACTATGGCTACACCTTC. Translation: CATTTGGENYGYTF.

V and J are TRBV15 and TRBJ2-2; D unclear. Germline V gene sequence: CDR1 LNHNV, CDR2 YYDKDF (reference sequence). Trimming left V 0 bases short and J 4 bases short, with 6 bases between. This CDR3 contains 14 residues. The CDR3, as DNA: TGTGCCACCAGCAGAGATGGACCCACCGGGGAGCTGTTTTTT. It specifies CATSRDGPTGELFF.